Below, 23 T cell receptor beta chains from the same sample are listed, as sequenced in a study of T cell responses to AZD1222 COVID-19 vaccine (dated by TCRdb to about 2021). The time point label, read with the paper, signifies: baseline before first vaccination. Library construction relied on the immunoSEQ multiplex PCR assay. This immuneACCESS table, as held by TCRdb, lists in-frame sequences with V and J called but not all clones. Of the missing ones, under half trace to an unresolved V gene in checked studies; the others have no known cause. The sample contains about 170,000 clones, 70% to 90% of them found a single time. 1.5% to 2% of the sample rests with the top ten. The specimen was peripheral blood, collected on day 0 of AZD1222 vaccination. These receptors all come from an adult in good health.

This clone was seen just once. Here the CDR3 reads CASSRSQNQPQHF. DNA for the CDR3: TGTGCCAGCAGCCGGAGCCAAAATCAGCCCCAGCATTTT. The chain employs TRBV3-1 (or the pseudogene TRBV3-2) and TRBJ1-5, with D unclear. V dropped 4 bases and J dropped 4 bases, with 8 bases sitting between them. The germline gives CDR1 LGHDT, CDR2 YNNKEL (reference sequence). The CDR3 contains 13 residues.

The J gene is TRBJ2-7, the V gene TRBV4-3; possibly TRBD1 for D (6 bases). The V end lost 3 bases, the J end lost 6 bases, and 12 bases lay between the germline ends. Germline V lookup: CDR1 LGHNA, CDR2 YSLEER. This CDR3 is 13 amino acids long. The CDR3 nucleotides read TGCGCCAGCAGCCAGGATAGGGGGTTCGAGCAGTACTTC. As protein: CASSQDRGFEQYF.

The chain uses TRBV3-1 (or the pseudogene TRBV3-2) and TRBJ1-2, with 7 nucleotides matching TRBD1. V shed 2 bases and J 2 bases; nucleotides not matched to a gene: 5. The germline gives CDR1 LGHDT, CDR2 YNNKEL (reference sequence). The CDR3 extends over 15 amino acids. The CDR3 loop reads CASSQTGQNNYGYTF. The CDR3 DNA is TGTGCCAGCAGCCAAACGGGACAGAACAACTATGGCTACACCTTC.

The rearrangement uses TRBV7-9 and TRBJ1-4; D possibly corresponds to TRBD1 (5 bases). CDR3 length: 14 residues. Looked up from germline, CDR1 is SEHNR and CDR2 is FQNEAQ (reference sequence). The V and J ends lost 5 bases and 8 bases respectively, with 15 bases between them. CDR3 bases: TGTGCCAGCAGCCTTGGGGCAGGGAACGAAAAACTGTTTTTT. Translation gives CASSLGAGNEKLFF.

The V call is TRBV7-3, the J call TRBJ2-2; D is unresolved. From germline, CDR1 is SGHTA and CDR2 FQGTGA. Trimming stripped 1 base from V and 1 base from J, with 4 bases between. The CDR3 contains 14 residues. The DNA of the CDR3 is TGTGCCAGCAGCTTAAATGGGAACACCGGGGAGCTGTTTTTT. Translated, it gives CASSLNGNTGELFF.

J is TRBJ1-6 and V is TRBV3-1 (or the pseudogene TRBV3-2), with D unclear. Trimming removed 0 bases at V and 4 bases at J, with 7 bases between. CDR3 length equals 15 residues. In germline, CDR1 is LGHDT, CDR2 YNNKEL (reference sequence). The CDR3 loop reads CASSQDGRYNSPLHF. CDR3 nucleotides: TGTGCCAGCAGCCAAGACGGCAGGTATAATTCACCCCTCCACTTT.

The CDR3 DNA reads as TGTGCCAGCAGCCTCCGTGTGAACACTGAAGCTTTCTTT. As protein: CASSLRVNTEAFF. The chain joins TRBV11-3 to TRBJ1-1; D is undetermined. V shed 5 bases and J shed 0 bases, with 7 bases lying between them. The CDR3 has 13 amino acids. In germline, CDR1 is SGHNT, CDR2 YENEEA.

This clone has just a few counts. The gene calls are TRBV6-5 and TRBJ1-6; D perhaps matches TRBD1 (5 bases). CDR3 size: 14 residues. In germline, CDR1 is MNHEY, CDR2 SVGAGI. Deletions cut 5 bases from V and 5 bases from J, with 10 bases between. DNA for the CDR3: TGTGCCAGCAGTACCGGGGGACATAATTCACCCCTCCACTTT. Its protein product is CASSTGGHNSPLHF.

This chain joins TRBV19 and TRBJ2-3; 8 nucleotides agree with TRBD2. Germline V lookup: CDR1 LNHDA, CDR2 SQIVND (reference sequence). CDR3 size: 17 residues. Germline trimming cut 7 bases from V and 4 bases from J; bases unmatched to any gene: 16. The CDR3: CASTNEVGLGHADTQYF. For the CDR3, the DNA is TGTGCCAGTACCAATGAGGTGGGACTAGGTCATGCAGATACGCAGTATTTT.

The gene calls are TRBV7-2 and TRBJ1-5; 7 bases align to TRBD1. The CDR3 covers 13 residues. V lost 6 bases to trimming and J lost 5 bases; unmatched junction nucleotides: 4. The germline V gene encodes CDR1 SGHTA and CDR2 FQGNSA. Written as DNA, the CDR3 is TGTGCCAGCAGTGCAGGGGGTTATCAGCCCCAGCATTTT. As protein: CASSAGGYQPQHF. The variable domain in full, completed from reference TRBV7-2 and TRBJ1-5, reads GAGVSQSPSNKVTEKGKDVELRCDPISGHTALYWYRQSLGQGLEFLIYFQGNSAPDKSGLPSDRFSAERTGGSVSTLTIQRTQQEDSAVYLCASSAGGYQPQHFGDGTRLSIL.

The chain uses TRBV19 and TRBJ1-2; no clear D. CDR1 is LNHDA and CDR2 is SQIVND in the germline V gene (reference sequence). V shed 0 bases and J shed 4 bases, with 9 bases lying between them. The length of the CDR3 is 14 residues. The DNA for the CDR3 is TGTGCCAGTAGTATAGATCTGGGCAGCTATGGCTACACCTTC. It translates to CASSIDLGSYGYTF.

The V call is TRBV6-2 or TRBV6-3, the J call TRBJ1-5, with D hard to call. The V end lost 3 bases, the J end lost 0 bases, and 9 bases lay between the germline ends. The CDR3 covers 15 residues. Germline CDR1 reads MNHEY; CDR2 reads SVGEGT. CDR3: CASSYRSGSNQPQHF. DNA for the CDR3: TGTGCCAGCAGTTATCGCAGTGGTAGCAATCAGCCCCAGCATTTT.

The chain is built from TRBV6-1 and TRBJ1-1, with D perhaps matching TRBD1 (5 bases). The V gene's germline CDR1 is MNHNS and CDR2 SASEGT. The CDR3 totals 14 residues. With 2 bases removed from V and 2 bases from J, the gap between germline ends came to 9 bases. CDR3 amino acids: CASSERGANTEAFF. CDR3 DNA sequence: TGTGCCAGCAGTGAACGAGGGGCCAACACTGAAGCTTTCTTT.

This clone occurred once. The V gene is TRBV25-1, the J gene TRBJ1-6, with 7 nucleotides matching TRBD1. The CDR3 spans 14 residues. Germline V gene data show CDR1 as MGHDK and CDR2 as SYGVNS. J was trimmed by 7 bases and V by 3 bases; bases with no gene match: 3. DNA for the CDR3: TGTGCCAGCAGTGAGAGACAGGGAAATTCACCCCTCCACTTT. Encoded protein: CASSERQGNSPLHF. Full variable domain (missing parts from reference TRBV25-1 and TRBJ1-6): EADIYQTPRYLVIGTGKKITLECSQTMGHDKMYWYQQDPGMELHLIHYSYGVNSTEKGDLSSESTVSRIRTEHFPLTLESARPSHTSQYLCASSERQGNSPLHFGNGTRLTVT.

The chain joins TRBV7-6 to TRBJ1-1; 12 bases fit TRBD1. The CDR3 has 20 residues. Germline CDR1 is SGHVS and CDR2 is FNYEAQ. The junction had 16 bases not matched to a gene; V was cut back by 5 bases and J by 0 bases. For the CDR3, the DNA is TGTGCCAGCAGCAGATCCGGGACAGGGGGCCTCCATACAATGAACACTGAAGCTTTCTTT. It translates to CASSRSGTGGLHTMNTEAFF.

For the CDR3, the DNA is TGTGCCAGCAGCTTAGCCTCGGGAGTAAGGACAGATACGCAGTATTTT. Translating gives CASSLASGVRTDTQYF. The chain is built from TRBV11-2 and TRBJ2-3; a possible D gene is TRBD2 (6 bases). V lost 1 base and J lost 3, with 14 bases in between. Germline V gene lookup returns CDR1 SGHAT and CDR2 FQNNGV. The CDR3 has 16 residues.

As concerns this clone: This same CDR3 is encoded by further DNA sequences in the sample. The V call is TRBV6-5, the J call TRBJ1-1, with no clear D. This CDR3 comprises 13 residues. Deletions cut 9 bases from V and 1 base from J, with 12 bases between. CDR1 and CDR2 (germline): MNHEY, SVGAGI. The CDR3 reads CASRKGGNTEAFF. The CDR3 DNA follows: TGTGCCAGTCGGAAGGGAGGGAACACTGAAGCTTTCTTT.

The chain links TRBV24-1 to TRBJ2-7; TRBD1 aligns across 8 bases. The CDR3 has 16 amino acids. V was pared by 5 bases and J by 2 bases, with 10 bases of the junction left unmatched. In germline, CDR1 is KGHDR, CDR2 SFDVKD. CDR3 in amino acids: CATSASWDRPPYEQYV. In DNA form, the CDR3 reads TGTGCCACCAGTGCCTCGTGGGACAGGCCACCCTACGAGCAGTACGTC.

The genes are TRBV5-1 and TRBJ2-1; possibly TRBD1 or TRBD2 for D (5 bases each). This CDR3 is 12 amino acids long. Looked up from germline, CDR1 is SGHRS and CDR2 is YFSETQ. V was pared by 3 bases and J by 7 bases, with 8 bases between. The CDR3: CASSSWGNEQFF. The CDR3 DNA is TGCGCCAGCAGCTCGTGGGGGAATGAGCAGTTCTTC.

This sequence joins TRBV14 and TRBJ1-1; D perhaps matches TRBD1 (5 bases). Looked up from germline, CDR1 is SGHDN and CDR2 is FVKESK. V was pared by 6 bases and J by 3 bases, with 11 bases between. The CDR3 loop spans 13 amino acids. The CDR3 region has the DNA TGTGCCAGCAGTTACAGGTTTGACACTGAAGCTTTCTTT. The encoded protein is CASSYRFDTEAFF.

The sample holds a few counts of this clone. This sequence joins TRBV4-2 and TRBJ2-7; D gene ambiguous. With 1 base removed from V and 2 bases from J, the gap between germline ends came to 9 bases. Germline CDR1 reads LGHNA; CDR2 reads YNFKEQ. This CDR3 is built from 14 residues. CDR3: CASSQGVATYEQYF. The DNA for the CDR3 is TGTGCCAGCAGCCAAGGCGTTGCCACCTACGAGCAGTACTTC.

The gene calls are TRBV19 and TRBJ2-2; 7 bases fit TRBD1. The CDR3 has 15 residues. The J segment lost 2 bases and the V segment lost 8 bases, leaving 8 bases of the junction unmatched. In germline, CDR1 is LNHDA, CDR2 SQIVND (reference sequence). CDR3 sequence reads: CASGPRTGNTGELFF. The CDR3 DNA is TGTGCCAGTGGACCACGGACAGGCAACACCGGGGAGCTGTTTTTT.

This clone occurred once. The chain employs TRBV7-2 and TRBJ2-7, with 8 bases matching TRBD1. The CDR3 is made up of 15 amino acids. Trimming cost V 7 bases and J 3 bases; bases outside gene matches: 11. Per germline, CDR1 SGHTA and CDR2 FQGNSA. CDR3 in DNA: TGTGCCAGCAAGTCAGGGACAGGCAGGAGCTACGAGCAGTACTTC. Residues: CASKSGTGRSYEQYF. Full variable domain (rest looked up from reference TRBV7-2 and TRBJ2-7): GAGVSQSPSNKVTEKGKDVELRCDPISGHTALYWYRQSLGQGLEFLIYFQGNSAPDKSGLPSDRFSAERTGGSVSTLTIQRTQQEDSAVYLCASKSGTGRSYEQYFGPGTRLTVT.